Detailed here is one TCR beta chain. These data come from a study of blood T cell repertoires in COVID-19. Study details: Sites in the United States, Italy and Spain provided acute and convalescent COVID-19 samples. Sources were T cells, B-cell-depleted T cells, or PBMCs; the material itself was cDNA or gDNA.

Losses at the gene ends were 5 bases for V and 4 bases for J; bases not matched to a gene: 13. The CDR3 runs to 16 residues. CDR1 and CDR2 (germline): SGHTA, FQGNSA. As originally analysed: Estimation of nucleated cell counts was performed using reference gene primer amplification. Data came from immunoSEQ multiplex PCR; TCRdb stores just in-frame clones and leaves some out. V and J calls and clone size are as listed in that table; D and trimming were resolved from the DNA. The repertoire holds 70,000 to 90,000 clones, with approximately 80% as singletons. V and J are TRBV7-2 and TRBJ1-2; 7 bases match TRBD1. This receptor was taken from a woman aged 55-75 years with acute or convalescent COVID-19. Source material: peripheral blood. The CDR3 region has the DNA TGTGCCAGCAGCGGAGGCGGGACAGTTTCACTCTATGGCTACACCTTC. Protein: CASSGGGTVSLYGYTF.